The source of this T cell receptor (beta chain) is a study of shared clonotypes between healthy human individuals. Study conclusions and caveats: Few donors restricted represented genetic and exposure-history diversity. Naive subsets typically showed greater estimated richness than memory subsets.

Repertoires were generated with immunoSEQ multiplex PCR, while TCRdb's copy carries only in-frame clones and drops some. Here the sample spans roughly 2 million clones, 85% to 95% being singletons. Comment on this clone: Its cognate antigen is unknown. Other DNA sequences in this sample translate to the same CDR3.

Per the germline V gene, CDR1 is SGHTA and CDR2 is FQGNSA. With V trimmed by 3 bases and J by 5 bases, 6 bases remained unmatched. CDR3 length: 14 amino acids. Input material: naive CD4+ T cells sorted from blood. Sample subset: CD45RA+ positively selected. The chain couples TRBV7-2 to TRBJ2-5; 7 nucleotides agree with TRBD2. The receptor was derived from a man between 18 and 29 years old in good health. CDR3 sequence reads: CASSLTGGRETQYF. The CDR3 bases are TGTGCCAGCAGCTTGACGGGAGGACGTGAGACCCAGTACTTC.